A selection of T cell receptor beta chains follows, all from one sample in a study of blood T cell repertoires in COVID-19. TCRdb keeps only in-frame clones here, not all; method: immunoSEQ multiplex PCR. This repertoire shows approximately 54,000 clones, 86% found once; its top ten account for about 14%. The sequenced sample was peripheral blood. The receptors shown here come from a human donor in a cohort sampled during active COVID-19. Both conserved end residues are part of each CDR3. The order of the fields is V gene, CDR3 protein.

TRBV5-4	CASREDRGGYQPQHF
TRBV27	CASSLAGGVHTEAFF
TRBV15	CATSRESRVTLVGNEQFF
TRBV29-1	CSVTGTVTYEQYF
TRBV7-9	CASSDSGTGFTSGANVLTF
TRBV6-6	CASSTWDTLNTEAFF
TRBV7-9	CASSPWDRGSNQPQHF
TRBV5-1	CASSTGQGTGELFF
TRBV29-1	CSVVVKNYGYTF
TRBV14	CASSPLGGPNYGYTF
TRBV9	CASSVPRTGGLNGYTF
TRBV24-1	CATPGQGFNEQFF
TRBV19	CATRTGPATNEKLFF
TRBV7-2	CASSPRPHGGPSYEQYF
TRBV9	CASSGNSGGPYNEQFF
TRBV29-1	CSVEPTGSNEKLFF
TRBV7-2	CASSRTSSQTQYF
TRBV5-6	CASSLPTAANYGYTF
TRBV5-6	CASSLYQLEYEQYF
TRBV25-1	CASSSSGSLTDTQYF
TRBV19	CASSISQANEQFF
TRBV18	CASSPSRGGRNTEAFF
TRBV27	CASSLTGTILTDTQYF
TRBV4-3	CASSHRQGAGNTIYF
TRBV4-1	CASSHWTGTNTEAFF
TRBV24-1	CATSLPLEHEQFF
TRBV30	CAWGQGVGYEQYF
TRBV27	CASSLVRTSGTSTDTQYF
TRBV7-3	CASSLSVSYEQYF
TRBV4-1	CASSRGTGTYEQYF
TRBV7-8	CASSFGWESSYEQYF
TRBV7-6	CASSLGGIGDGYTF
TRBV4-3	CASSPRGSGGTDTQYF
TRBV7-2	CASSLRVAGTSTDTQYF
TRBV7-9	CASSLADRGGSPLHF
TRBV29-1	CSVEGGQGYTDTQYF